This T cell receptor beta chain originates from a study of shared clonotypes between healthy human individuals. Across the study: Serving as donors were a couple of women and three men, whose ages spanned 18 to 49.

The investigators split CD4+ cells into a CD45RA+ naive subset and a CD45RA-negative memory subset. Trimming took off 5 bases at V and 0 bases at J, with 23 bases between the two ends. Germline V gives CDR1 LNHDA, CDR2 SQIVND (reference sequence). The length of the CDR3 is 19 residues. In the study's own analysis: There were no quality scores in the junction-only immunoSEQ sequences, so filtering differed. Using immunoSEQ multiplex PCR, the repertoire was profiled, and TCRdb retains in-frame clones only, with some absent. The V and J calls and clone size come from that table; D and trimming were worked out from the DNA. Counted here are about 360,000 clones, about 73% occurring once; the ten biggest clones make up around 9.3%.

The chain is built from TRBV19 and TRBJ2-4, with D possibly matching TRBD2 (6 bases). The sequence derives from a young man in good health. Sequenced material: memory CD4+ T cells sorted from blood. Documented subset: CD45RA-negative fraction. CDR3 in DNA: TGTGCCAGTAGTTCCCGTGGAGGGAATTCTTCCATAGCCAAAAACATTCAGTACTTC. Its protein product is CASSSRGGNSSIAKNIQYF.